This paragraph covers one T cell receptor beta chain sequence. Antigen: not known. Germline loops: CDR1 MDHEN, CDR2 SYDVKM. V was shortened by 2 bases and J by 3 bases, with 13 bases between the two germline ends. The CDR3 sequence is 15 residues long. Data came from immunoSEQ multiplex PCR; TCRdb stores just in-frame clones and leaves some out. The sample has some 200,000 clones; around 89% are singletons. The study pooled second doses at about 4 or about 12 weeks. The data are from a study of T cell responses to AZD1222 COVID-19 vaccine. Study-wide results and caveats: In the spike-specific TCR repertoire, nearly half reportedly target unmutated variant regions. Only after the peak T cell response were repertoires sampled.

This specimen consisted of peripheral blood, obtained 28 days after the second AZD1222 dose. This receptor was taken from an adult who received the AZD1222 COVID-19 vaccine. The chain is built from TRBV28 and TRBJ1-2; possible D gene TRBD1, 6 bases. The CDR3 coding sequence is TGTGCCAGCAGTTTAGAGAGGGGGGTAGACTATGGCTACACCTTC. This translates into CASSLERGVDYGYTF.